The 3 T cell receptor beta chains below all came from one sample that was sequenced in a study of T cell responses to AZD1222 COVID-19 vaccine. The protocol was immunoSEQ multiplex PCR, while the TCRdb copy is restricted to in-frame clones and leaves out a portion. The sample includes approximately 190,000 clones, approximately 95% of them seen just once. The material was peripheral blood, obtained 28 days after the second AZD1222 dose. The source is an adult who received the AZD1222 COVID-19 vaccine.

This clone was counted a few times. CDR3 loop: CASSWGQGASPLHF. Here the CDR3 DNA reads TGCGCCAGCAGCTGGGGGCAGGGGGCTTCACCCCTCCACTTT. The chain recombines TRBV5-1 with TRBJ1-6; 8 nucleotides align to TRBD1. CDR1 is SGHRS and CDR2 is YFSETQ in the germline V gene. V gave up 3 bases and J gave up 9 bases; unmatched junction bases: 5. CDR3 length: 14 amino acids.

The V call is TRBV6-6, the J call TRBJ2-5, with 8 bases that match TRBD1. This CDR3 spans 14 amino acids. In germline, CDR1 is MNHNY, CDR2 SVGAGI (reference sequence). The trim removed 5 bases at V and 5 bases at J, leaving 7 bases unmatched. The CDR3 protein is CASSRSGGRETQYF. In DNA, the CDR3 is TGTGCCAGCAGTCGATCAGGGGGCCGGGAGACCCAGTACTTC.

Only one count was recorded for this clone. This sequence joins TRBV29-1 and TRBJ1-2; TRBD1 is a possible D gene (5 bases). With 1 base removed from V and 5 bases from J, the gap between germline ends came to 14 bases. CDR3 length: 14 amino acids. The germline V gene has CDR1 SQVTM and CDR2 ANQGSEA. In nucleotides, the CDR3 is TGCAGCGTTGAAGTCGTGGCAGGGACTTATGGCTACACCTTC. Residues: CSVEVVAGTYGYTF.